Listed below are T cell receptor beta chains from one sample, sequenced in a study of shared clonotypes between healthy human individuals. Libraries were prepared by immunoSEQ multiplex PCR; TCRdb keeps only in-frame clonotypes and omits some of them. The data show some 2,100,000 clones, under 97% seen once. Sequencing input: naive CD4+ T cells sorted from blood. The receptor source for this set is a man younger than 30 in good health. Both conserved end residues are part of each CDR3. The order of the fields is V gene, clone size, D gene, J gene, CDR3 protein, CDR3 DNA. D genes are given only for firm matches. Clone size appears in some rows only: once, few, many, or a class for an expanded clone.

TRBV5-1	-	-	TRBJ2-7	CASSQDSYEQYF	TGCGCCAGCAGCCAGGACTCCTACGAGCAGTACTTC
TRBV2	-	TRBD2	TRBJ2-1	CASRIRGTSKEGEQFF	TGTGCCAGCAGGATTCGCGGGACTAGCAAGGAGGGTGAGCAGTTCTTC
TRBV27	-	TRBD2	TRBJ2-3	CASSLSSGGTADTQYF	TGTGCCAGCAGTCTCTCTAGCGGGGGGACGGCAGATACGCAGTATTTT
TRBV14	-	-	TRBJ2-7	CASSQGFPYEQYF	TGTGCCAGCAGCCAAGGCTTCCCCTACGAGCAGTACTTC
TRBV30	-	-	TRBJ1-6	CAWSVGQHSVGSPLHF	TGTGCCTGGAGTGTCGGACAGCACTCGGTGGGTTCACCCCTCCACTTT
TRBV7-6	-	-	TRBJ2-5	CASSLAWSGPETQYF	TGTGCCAGCAGTCTGGCGTGGTCAGGGCCAGAGACCCAGTACTTC
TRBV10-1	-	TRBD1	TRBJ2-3	CASSGSSGGSTDTQYF	TGCGCCAGCAGTGGCTCCTCAGGGGGTAGCACAGATACGCAGTATTTT
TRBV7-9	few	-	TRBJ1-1	CASSLAGAPEAFF	TGTGCCAGCAGCTTAGCAGGAGCGCCTGAAGCTTTCTTT
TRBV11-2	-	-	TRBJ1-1	CASSLVKDIPVTEAFF	TGTGCCAGCAGCTTAGTTAAGGACATCCCGGTCACTGAAGCTTTCTTT
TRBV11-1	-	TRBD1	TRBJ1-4	CASSPDRAKEKLFF	TGTGCCAGCAGCCCCGACAGGGCGAAGGAAAAACTGTTTTTT
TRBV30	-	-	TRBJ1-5	CAWSATVGGDQPQHF	TGTGCCTGGAGTGCGACGGTTGGGGGGGATCAGCCCCAGCATTTT
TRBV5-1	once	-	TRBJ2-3	CASLRTAGATDTQYF	TGCGCCAGCCTCAGGACGGCGGGGGCCACAGATACGCAGTATTTT
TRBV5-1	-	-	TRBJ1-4	CASSLAGKSKLFF	TGCGCCAGCAGCTTGGCCGGGAAATCGAAACTGTTTTTT
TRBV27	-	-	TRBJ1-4	CASRTAPGSNEKLFF	TGTGCCAGCAGAACGGCCCCAGGGAGTAATGAAAAACTGTTTTTT
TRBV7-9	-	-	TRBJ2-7	CASSLALSLEGEQYF	TGTGCCAGCAGCTTAGCGTTAAGCCTAGAGGGCGAGCAGTACTTC
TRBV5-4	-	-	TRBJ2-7	CASSSGRNSYEQYF	TGTGCCAGCAGCAGCGGACGGAACTCCTACGAGCAGTACTTC
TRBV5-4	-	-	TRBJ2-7	CASSPGLGPSYEQYF	TGTGCCAGCAGCCCCGGGCTGGGCCCCTCCTACGAGCAGTACTTC
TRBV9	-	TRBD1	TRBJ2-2	CASSVTGETGELFF	TGTGCCAGCAGCGTAACAGGGGAGACCGGGGAGCTGTTTTTT
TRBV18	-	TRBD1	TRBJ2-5	CASSQGAGETQYF	TGTGCCAGCTCACAGGGGGCTGGGGAGACCCAGTACTTC
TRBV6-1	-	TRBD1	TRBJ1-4	CASSPRTGIGEKLFF	TGTGCCAGCAGTCCTCGGACAGGGATCGGTGAAAAACTGTTTTTT
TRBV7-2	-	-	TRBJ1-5	CASSLEAGRVDQPQHF	TGTGCCAGCAGCTTAGAGGCAGGGCGCGTGGATCAGCCCCAGCATTTT
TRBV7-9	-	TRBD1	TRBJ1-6	CASSLSGTGGVNSPLHF	TGTGCCAGCAGCTTGTCCGGGACAGGGGGCGTTAATTCACCCCTCCACTTT
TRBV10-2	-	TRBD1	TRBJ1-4	CASSADRGSFREKLFF	TGCGCCAGCAGTGCGGACAGGGGTTCGTTCCGCGAAAAACTGTTTTTT
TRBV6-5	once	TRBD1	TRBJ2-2	CASSFGQGTGELFF	TGTGCCAGCAGCTTCGGACAGGGGACCGGGGAGCTGTTTTTT
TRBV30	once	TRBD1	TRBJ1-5	CAWSVGVLSDRSNQPQHF	TGTGCCTGGAGTGTAGGAGTTTTATCGGACAGGAGCAATCAGCCCCAGCATTTT
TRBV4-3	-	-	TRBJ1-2	CASSLRRRKTYGYTF	TGCGCCAGCAGCCTGAGACGTCGAAAGACCTATGGCTACACCTTC
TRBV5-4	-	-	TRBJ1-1	CASSLPGRGDTEAFF	TGTGCCAGCAGCTTGCCGGGACGGGGGGACACTGAAGCTTTCTTT
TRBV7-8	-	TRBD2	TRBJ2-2	CASSPTGLATNTGELFF	TGTGCCAGCAGCCCTACGGGACTAGCGACGAACACCGGGGAGCTGTTTTTT
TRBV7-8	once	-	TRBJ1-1	CASSLARGNTEAFF	TGTGCCAGCAGCTTAGCCAGGGGGAACACTGAAGCTTTCTTT
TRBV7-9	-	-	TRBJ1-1	CASSYGTGNTEAFF	TGTGCCAGCAGCTACGGGACGGGGAACACTGAAGCTTTCTTT